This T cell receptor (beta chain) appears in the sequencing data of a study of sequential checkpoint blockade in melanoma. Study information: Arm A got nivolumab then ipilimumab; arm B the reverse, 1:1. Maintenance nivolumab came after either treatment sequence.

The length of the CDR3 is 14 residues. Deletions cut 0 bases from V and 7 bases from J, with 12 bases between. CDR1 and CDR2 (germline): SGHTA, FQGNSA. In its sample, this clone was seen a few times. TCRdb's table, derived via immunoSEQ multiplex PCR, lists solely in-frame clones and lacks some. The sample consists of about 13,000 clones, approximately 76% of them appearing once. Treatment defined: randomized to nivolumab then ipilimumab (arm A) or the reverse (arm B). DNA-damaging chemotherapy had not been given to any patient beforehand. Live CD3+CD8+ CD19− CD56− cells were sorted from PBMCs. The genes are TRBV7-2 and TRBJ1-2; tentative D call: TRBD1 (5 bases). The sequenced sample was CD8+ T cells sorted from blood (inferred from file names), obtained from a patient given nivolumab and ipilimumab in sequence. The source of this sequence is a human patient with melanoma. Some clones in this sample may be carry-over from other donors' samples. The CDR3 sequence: CASSLAGAGPGYTF. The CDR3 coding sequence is TGTGCCAGCAGCTTAGCAGGGGCCGGGCCTGGCTACACCTTC. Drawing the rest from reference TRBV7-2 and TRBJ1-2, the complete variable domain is GAGVSQSPSNKVTEKGKDVELRCDPISGHTALYWYRQSLGQGLEFLIYFQGNSAPDKSGLPSDRFSAERTGGSVSTLTIQRTQQEDSAVYLCASSLAGAGPGYTFGSGTRLTVV.